This T cell receptor beta chain was retrieved from a study of blood T cell repertoires in COVID-19. With 0 bases removed from V and 1 base from J, the gap between germline ends came to 4 bases. Germline V gives CDR1 SGHNT, CDR2 YYREEE (reference sequence). The CDR3 covers 14 residues. A note on this clone: Different DNA sequences within this sample yield the same CDR3.

This table comes from immunoSEQ multiplex PCR, and its TCRdb copy is limited to in-frame clones, with some not included. Here the sample spans about 350,000 clones, around 86% being singletons. The source material was peripheral blood. This TCR came from a woman aged 50 to 60 with COVID-19, enrolled during active disease. This chain connects TRBV5-4 to TRBJ2-2, with D hard to call. The CDR3 DNA sequence: TGTGCCAGCAGCTTGGTCCAGAACACCGGGGAGCTGTTTTTT. It encodes CASSLVQNTGELFF.